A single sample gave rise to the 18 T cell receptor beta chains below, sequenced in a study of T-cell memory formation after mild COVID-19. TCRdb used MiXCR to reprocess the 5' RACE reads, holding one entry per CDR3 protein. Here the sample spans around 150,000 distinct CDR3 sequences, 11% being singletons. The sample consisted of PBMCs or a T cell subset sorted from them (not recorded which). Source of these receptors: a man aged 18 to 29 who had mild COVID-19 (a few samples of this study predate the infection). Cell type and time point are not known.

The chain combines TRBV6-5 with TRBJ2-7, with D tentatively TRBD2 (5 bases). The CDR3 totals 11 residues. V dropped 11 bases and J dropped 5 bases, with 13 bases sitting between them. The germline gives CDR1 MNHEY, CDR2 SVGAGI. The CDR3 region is CAAAGVDEQYF. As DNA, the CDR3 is TGTGCCGCCGCCGGGGTCGACGAGCAGTACTTC.

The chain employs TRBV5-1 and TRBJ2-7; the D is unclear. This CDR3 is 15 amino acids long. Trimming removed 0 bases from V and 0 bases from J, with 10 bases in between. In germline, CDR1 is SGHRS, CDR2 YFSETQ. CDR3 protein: CASSLGAMASYEQYV. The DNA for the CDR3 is TGCGCCAGCAGCTTGGGGGCGATGGCCTCCTACGAGCAGTACGTC.

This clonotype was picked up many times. CDR3 DNA sequence: TGCAGCGCCTCGGACACAGATACGCAGTATTTT. Residues: CSASDTDTQYF. The chain couples TRBV29-1 to TRBJ2-3; no clear D. Trimming pared 7 bases from V and 2 bases from J, leaving 7 bases between. The CDR3 loop spans 11 amino acids. Germline V gives CDR1 SQVTM, CDR2 ANQGSEA.

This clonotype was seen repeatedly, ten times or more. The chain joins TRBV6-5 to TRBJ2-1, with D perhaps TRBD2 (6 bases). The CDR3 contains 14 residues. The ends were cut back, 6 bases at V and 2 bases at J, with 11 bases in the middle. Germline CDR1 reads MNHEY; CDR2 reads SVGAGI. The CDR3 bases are TGTGCCAGCAGCCGGGACTCAGCCTACAATGAGCAGTTCTTC. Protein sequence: CASSRDSAYNEQFF.

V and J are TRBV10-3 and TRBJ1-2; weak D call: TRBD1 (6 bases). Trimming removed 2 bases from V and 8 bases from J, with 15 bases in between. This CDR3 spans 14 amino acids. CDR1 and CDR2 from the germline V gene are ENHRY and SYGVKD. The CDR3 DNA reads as TGTGCCATCAGTGAGCCCGGGGGCTCGGACGGCTACACCTTC. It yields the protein CAISEPGGSDGYTF.

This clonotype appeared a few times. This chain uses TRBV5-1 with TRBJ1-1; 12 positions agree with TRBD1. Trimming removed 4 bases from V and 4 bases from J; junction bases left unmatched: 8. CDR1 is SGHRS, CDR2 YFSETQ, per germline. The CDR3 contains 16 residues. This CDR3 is CASSSRDRGPSTEAFF. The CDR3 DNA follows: TGCGCCAGCAGCAGCCGGGACAGGGGGCCGAGCACTGAAGCTTTCTTT.

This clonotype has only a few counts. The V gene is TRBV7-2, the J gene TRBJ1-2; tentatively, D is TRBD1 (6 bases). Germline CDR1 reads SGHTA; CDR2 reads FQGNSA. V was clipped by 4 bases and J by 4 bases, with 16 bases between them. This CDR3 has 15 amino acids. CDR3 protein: CASSSWTAEFYGYTF. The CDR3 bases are TGTGCCAGCAGCTCCTGGACAGCCGAATTCTATGGCTACACCTTC.

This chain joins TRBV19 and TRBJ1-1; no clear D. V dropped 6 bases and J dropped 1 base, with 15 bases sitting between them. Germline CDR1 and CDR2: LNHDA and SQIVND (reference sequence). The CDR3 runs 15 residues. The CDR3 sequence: CASSREGYGNTEAFF. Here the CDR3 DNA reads TGTGCCAGTAGCCGAGAAGGATACGGGAACACTGAAGCTTTCTTT.

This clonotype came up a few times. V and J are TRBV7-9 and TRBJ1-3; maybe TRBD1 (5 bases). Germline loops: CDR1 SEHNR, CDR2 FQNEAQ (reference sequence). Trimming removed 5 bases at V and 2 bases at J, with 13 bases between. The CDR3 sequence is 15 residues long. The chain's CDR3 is CASSARGLAGNTIYF. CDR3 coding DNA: TGTGCCAGCAGCGCCCGGGGCCTAGCTGGAAACACCATATATTTT.

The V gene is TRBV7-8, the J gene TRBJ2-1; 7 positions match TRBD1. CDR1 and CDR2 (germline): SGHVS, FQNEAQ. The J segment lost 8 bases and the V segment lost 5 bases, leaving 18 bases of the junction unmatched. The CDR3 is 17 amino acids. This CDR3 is CASSHKTGRGLGDEQFF. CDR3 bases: TGTGCCAGCAGCCATAAGACAGGGCGAGGGTTAGGGGATGAGCAGTTCTTC.

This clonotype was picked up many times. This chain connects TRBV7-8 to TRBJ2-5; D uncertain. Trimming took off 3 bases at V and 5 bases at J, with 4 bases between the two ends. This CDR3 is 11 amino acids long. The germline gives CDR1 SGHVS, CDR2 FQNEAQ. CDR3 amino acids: CASSFMETQYF. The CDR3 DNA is TGTGCCAGCAGCTTCATGGAGACCCAGTACTTC.

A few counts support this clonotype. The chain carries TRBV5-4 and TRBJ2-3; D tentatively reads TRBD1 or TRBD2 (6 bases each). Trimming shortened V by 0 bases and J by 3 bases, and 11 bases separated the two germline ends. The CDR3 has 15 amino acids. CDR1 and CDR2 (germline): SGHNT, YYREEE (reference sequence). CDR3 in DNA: TGTGCCAGCAGCTTGGGGGGGGCAAGAACAGATACGCAGTATTTT. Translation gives CASSLGGARTDTQYF.

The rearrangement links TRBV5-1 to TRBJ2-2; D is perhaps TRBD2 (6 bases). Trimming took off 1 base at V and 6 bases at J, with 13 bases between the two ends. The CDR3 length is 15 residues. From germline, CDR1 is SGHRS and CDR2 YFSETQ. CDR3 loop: CASSLRRGWSGELFF. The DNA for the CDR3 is TGCGCCAGCAGCTTGAGGCGGGGTTGGTCCGGGGAGCTGTTTTTT.

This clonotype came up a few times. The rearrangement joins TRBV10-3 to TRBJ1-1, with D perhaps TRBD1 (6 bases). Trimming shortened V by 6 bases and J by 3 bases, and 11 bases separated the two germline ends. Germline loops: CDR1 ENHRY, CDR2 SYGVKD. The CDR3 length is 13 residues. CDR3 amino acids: CAIRNREDTEAFF. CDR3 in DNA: TGTGCCATCAGAAACAGGGAGGACACTGAAGCTTTCTTT.

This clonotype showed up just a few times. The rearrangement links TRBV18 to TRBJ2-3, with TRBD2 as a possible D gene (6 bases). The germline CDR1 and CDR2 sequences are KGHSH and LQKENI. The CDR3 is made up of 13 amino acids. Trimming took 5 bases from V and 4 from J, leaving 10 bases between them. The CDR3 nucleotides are TGTGCCAGCTCATTAACTAGCTCAGATACGCAGTATTTT. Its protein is CASSLTSSDTQYF.

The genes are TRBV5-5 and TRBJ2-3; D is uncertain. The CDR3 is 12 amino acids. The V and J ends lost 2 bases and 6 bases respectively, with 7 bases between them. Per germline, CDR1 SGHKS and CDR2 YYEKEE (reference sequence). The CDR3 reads CASSFPGDTQYF. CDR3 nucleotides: TGTGCCAGCAGCTTCCCCGGGGATACGCAGTATTTT.

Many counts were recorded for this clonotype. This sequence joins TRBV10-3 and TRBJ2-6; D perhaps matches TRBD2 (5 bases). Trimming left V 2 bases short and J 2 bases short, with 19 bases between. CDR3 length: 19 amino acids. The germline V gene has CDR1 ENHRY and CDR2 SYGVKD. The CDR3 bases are TGTGCCATCAGTGAGCAGCCGGGAACGCACCTCCCTGGGGCCAACGTCCTGACTTTC. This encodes CAISEQPGTHLPGANVLTF.

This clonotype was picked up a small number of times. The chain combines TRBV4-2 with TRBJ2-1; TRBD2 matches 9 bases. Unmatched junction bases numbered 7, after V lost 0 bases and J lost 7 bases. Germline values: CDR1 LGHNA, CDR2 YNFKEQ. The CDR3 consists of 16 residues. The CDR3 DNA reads TGTGCCAGCAGCCAAGATCCAGCGGGGGGAAAAAATGAGCAGTTCTTC. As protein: CASSQDPAGGKNEQFF.